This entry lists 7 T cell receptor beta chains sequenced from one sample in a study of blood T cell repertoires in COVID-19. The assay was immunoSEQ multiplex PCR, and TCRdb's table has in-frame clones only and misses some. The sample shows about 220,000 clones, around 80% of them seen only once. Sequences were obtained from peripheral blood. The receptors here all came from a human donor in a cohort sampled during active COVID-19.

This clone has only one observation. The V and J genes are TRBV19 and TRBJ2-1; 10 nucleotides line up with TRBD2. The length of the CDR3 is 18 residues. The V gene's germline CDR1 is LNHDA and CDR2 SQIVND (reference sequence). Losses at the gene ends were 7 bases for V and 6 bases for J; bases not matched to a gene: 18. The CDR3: CASKGSGRGGFTGNEQFF. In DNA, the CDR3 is TGTGCCAGTAAGGGGAGCGGGAGGGGAGGATTTACTGGCAATGAGCAGTTCTTC.

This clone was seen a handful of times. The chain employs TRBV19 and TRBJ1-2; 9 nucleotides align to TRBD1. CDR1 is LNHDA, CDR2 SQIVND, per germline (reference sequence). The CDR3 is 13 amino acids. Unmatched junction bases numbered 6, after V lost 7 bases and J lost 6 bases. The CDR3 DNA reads TGTGCCAGTACTTGGACAGGGGATAATGGCTACACCTTC. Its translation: CASTWTGDNGYTF. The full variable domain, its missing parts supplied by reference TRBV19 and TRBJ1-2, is DGGITQSPKYLFRKEGQNVTLSCEQNLNHDAMYWYRQDPGQGLRLIYYSQIVNDFQKGDIAEGYSVSREKKESFPLTVTSAQKNPTAFYLCASTWTGDNGYTFGSGTRLTVV.

For the CDR3, the DNA is TGTGCCAGCAGCCCCTCGGGGGATACGCAGTATTTT. Encoded protein: CASSPSGDTQYF. The gene calls are TRBV3-1 (or the pseudogene TRBV3-2) and TRBJ2-3; maybe TRBD2 (5 bases). This CDR3 comprises 12 residues. Germline V CDR1 and CDR2: LGHDT, YNNKEL (reference sequence). Trimming removed 4 bases from V and 6 bases from J, with 8 bases in between.

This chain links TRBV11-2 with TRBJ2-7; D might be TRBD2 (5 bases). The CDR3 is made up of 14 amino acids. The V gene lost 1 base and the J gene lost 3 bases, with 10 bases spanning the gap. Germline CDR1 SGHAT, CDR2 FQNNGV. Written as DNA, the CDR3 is TGTGCCAGCAGCTTAGTTGGACGGGGCTACGAGCAGTACTTC. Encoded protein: CASSLVGRGYEQYF.

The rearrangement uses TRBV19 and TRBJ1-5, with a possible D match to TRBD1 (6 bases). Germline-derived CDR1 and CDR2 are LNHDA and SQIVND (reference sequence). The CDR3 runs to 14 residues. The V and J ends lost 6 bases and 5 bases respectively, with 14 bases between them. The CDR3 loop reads CASSATGGDQPQHF. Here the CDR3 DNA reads TGTGCCAGTAGCGCGACAGGTGGGGATCAGCCCCAGCATTTT.

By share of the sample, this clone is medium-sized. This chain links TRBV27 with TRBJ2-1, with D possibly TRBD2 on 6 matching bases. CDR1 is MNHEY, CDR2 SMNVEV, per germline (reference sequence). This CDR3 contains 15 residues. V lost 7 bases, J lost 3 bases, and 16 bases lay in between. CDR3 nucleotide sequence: TGTGCCAGCACCGACACTAGCCCGCTCTACAATGAGCAGTTCTTC. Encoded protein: CASTDTSPLYNEQFF.

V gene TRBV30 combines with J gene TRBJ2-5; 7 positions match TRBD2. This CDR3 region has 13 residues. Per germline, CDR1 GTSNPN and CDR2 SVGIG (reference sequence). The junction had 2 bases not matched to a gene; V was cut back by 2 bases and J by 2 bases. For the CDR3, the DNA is TGTGCCTGGAGTCGGGGGGAGCAAGAGACCCAGTACTTC. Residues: CAWSRGEQETQYF. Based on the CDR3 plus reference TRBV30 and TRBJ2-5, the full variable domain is SQTIHQWPATLVQPVGSPLSLECTVEGTSNPNLYWYRQAAGRGLQLLFYSVGIGQISSEVPQNLSASRPQDRQFILSSKKLLLSDSGFYLCAWSRGEQETQYFGPGTRLLVL.